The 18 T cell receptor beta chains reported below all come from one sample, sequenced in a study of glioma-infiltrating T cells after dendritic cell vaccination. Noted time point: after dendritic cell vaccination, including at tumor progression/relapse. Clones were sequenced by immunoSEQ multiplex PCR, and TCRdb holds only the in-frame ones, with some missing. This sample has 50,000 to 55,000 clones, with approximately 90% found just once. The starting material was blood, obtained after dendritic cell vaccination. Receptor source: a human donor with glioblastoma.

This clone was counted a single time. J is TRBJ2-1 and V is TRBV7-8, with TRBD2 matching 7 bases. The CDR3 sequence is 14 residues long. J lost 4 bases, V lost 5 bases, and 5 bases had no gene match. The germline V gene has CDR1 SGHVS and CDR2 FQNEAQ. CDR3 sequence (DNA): TGTGCCAGCAGCACCCGGGACTATTACAATGAGCAGTTCTTC. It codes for CASSTRDYYNEQFF.

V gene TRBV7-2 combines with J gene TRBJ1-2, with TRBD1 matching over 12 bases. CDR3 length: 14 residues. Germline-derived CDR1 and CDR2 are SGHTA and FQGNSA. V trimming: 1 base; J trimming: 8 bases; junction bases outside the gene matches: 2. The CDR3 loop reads CASSLGDRGHGYTF. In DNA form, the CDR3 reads TGTGCCAGCAGCTTAGGGGACAGGGGGCACGGCTACACCTTC.

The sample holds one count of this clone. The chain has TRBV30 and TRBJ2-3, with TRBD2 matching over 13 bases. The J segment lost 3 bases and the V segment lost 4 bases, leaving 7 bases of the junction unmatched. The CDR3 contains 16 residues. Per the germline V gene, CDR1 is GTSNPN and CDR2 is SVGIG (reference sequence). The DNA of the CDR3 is TGTGCCTGGATGGAGTGGACTAGCGGGAGAACAGATACGCAGTATTTT. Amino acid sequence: CAWMEWTSGRTDTQYF. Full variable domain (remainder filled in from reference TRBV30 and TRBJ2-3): SQTIHQWPATLVQPVGSPLSLECTVEGTSNPNLYWYRQAAGRGLQLLFYSVGIGQISSEVPQNLSASRPQDRQFILSSKKLLLSDSGFYLCAWMEWTSGRTDTQYFGPGTRLTVL.

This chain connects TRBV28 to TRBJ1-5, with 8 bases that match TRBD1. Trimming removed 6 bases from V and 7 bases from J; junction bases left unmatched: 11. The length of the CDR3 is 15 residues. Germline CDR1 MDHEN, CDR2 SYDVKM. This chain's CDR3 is CASRQGALSGQPQHF. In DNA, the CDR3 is TGTGCCAGCAGGCAGGGGGCTTTGTCTGGGCAGCCCCAGCATTTT.

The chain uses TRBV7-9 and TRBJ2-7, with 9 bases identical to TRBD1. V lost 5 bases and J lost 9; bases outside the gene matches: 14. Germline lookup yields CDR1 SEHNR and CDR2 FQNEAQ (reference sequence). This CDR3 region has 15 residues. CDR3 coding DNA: TGTGCCAGCAGCCCCATCGGGGGACAGGGAGTCCTGCAGTACTTC. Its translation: CASSPIGGQGVLQYF.

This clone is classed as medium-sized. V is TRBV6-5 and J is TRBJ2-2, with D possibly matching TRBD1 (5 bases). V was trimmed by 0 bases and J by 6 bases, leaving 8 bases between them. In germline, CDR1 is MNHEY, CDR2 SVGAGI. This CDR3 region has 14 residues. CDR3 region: CASSYSRVAGELFF. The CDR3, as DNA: TGTGCCAGCAGTTACTCCAGGGTGGCCGGGGAGCTGTTTTTT.

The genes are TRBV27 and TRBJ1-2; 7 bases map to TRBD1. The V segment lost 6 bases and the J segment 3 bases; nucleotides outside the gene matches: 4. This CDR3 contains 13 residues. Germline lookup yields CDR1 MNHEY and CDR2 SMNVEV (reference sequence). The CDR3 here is CASSNRGDYGYTF. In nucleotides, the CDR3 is TGTGCCAGCAGCAACAGGGGAGACTATGGCTACACCTTC.

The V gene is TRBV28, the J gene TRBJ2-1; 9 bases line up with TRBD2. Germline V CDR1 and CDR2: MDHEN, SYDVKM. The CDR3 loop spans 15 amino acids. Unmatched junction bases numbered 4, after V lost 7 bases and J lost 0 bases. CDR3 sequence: CASKLAGSSYNEQFF. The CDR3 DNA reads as TGTGCCAGCAAACTAGCGGGCAGCTCCTACAATGAGCAGTTCTTC. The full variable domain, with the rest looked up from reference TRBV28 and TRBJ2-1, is DVKVTQSSRYLVKRTGEKVFLECVQDMDHENMFWYRQDPGLGLRLIYFSYDVKMKEKGDIPEGYSVSREKKERFSLILESASTNQTSMYLCASKLAGSSYNEQFFGPGTRLTVL.

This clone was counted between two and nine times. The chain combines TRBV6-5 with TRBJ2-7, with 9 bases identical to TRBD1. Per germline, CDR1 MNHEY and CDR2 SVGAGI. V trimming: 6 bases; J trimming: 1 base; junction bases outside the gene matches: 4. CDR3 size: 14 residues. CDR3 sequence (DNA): TGTGCCAGCAGCCTAGGACAGGGGTCCTACGAGCAGTACTTC. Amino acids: CASSLGQGSYEQYF.

The CDR3 spells CAWSEAGPLRIATNEKLFF. The CDR3 coding sequence is TGTGCCTGGAGTGAAGCGGGACCTCTTAGAATAGCAACTAATGAAAAACTGTTTTTT. The chain carries TRBV30 and TRBJ1-4; a weak D match, TRBD1 (5 bases). The CDR3 consists of 19 residues. The V end was cut by 1 base, the J end by 0 bases, with 21 bases between. Germline CDR1 and CDR2: GTSNPN and SVGIG (reference sequence).

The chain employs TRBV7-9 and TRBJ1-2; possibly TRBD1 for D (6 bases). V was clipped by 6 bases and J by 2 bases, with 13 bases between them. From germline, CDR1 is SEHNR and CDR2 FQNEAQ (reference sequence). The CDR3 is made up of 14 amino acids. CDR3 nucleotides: TGTGCCAGCAGTCCCCTACAGGGAAACTATGGCTACACCTTC. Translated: CASSPLQGNYGYTF.

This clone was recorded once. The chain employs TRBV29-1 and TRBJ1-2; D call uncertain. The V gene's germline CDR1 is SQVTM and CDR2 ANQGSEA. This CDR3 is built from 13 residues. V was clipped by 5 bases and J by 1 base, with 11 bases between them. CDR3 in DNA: TGCAGCGTTCCACTCTTTAGTAACTATGGCTACACCTTC. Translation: CSVPLFSNYGYTF. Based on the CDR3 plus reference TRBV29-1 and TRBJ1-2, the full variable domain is SAVISQKPSRDICQRGTSLTIQCQVDSQVTMMFWYRQQPGQSLTLIATANQGSEATYESGFVIDKFPISRPNLTFSTLTVSNMSPEDSSIYLCSVPLFSNYGYTFGSGTRLTVV.

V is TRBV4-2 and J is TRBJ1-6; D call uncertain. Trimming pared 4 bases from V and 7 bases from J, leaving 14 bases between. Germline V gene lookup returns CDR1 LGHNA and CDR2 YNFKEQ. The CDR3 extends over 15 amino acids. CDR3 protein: CASSPGSDGNSPLHF. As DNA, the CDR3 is TGTGCCAGCAGCCCGGGGAGCGACGGGAATTCACCCCTCCACTTT.

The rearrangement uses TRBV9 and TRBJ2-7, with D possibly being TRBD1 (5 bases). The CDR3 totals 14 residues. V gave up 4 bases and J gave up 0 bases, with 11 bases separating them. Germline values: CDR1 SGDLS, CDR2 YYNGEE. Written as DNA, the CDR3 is TGTGCCAGCAGCCAGGGATTCAGCTCCTACGAGCAGTACTTC. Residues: CASSQGFSSYEQYF.

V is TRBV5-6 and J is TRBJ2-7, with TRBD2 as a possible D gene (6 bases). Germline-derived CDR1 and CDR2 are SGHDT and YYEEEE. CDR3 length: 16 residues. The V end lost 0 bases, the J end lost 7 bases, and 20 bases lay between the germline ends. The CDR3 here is CASSLAARIYGGEQYF. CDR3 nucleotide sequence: TGTGCCAGCAGCTTGGCCGCTAGAATATACGGGGGAGAGCAGTACTTC.

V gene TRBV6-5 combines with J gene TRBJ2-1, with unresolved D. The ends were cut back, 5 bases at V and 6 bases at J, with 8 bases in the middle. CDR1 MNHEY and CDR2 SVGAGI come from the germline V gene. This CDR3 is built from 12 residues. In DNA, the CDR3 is TGTGCCAGCAGTCCTTTCCCCAATGAGCAGTTCTTC. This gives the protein CASSPFPNEQFF.

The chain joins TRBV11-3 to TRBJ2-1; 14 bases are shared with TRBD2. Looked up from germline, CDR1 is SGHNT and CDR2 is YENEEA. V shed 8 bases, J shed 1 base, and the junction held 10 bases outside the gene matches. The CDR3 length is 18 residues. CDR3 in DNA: TGTGCCAGCTCCCTGACTAGCGGGAGGGGGTTATCCTACAATGAGCAGTTCTTC. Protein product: CASSLTSGRGLSYNEQFF.

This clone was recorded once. The DNA for the CDR3 is TGTGCCAGCAGTTCGACAGGGGCCTATGGCTACACCTTC. This sequence encodes CASSSTGAYGYTF. This chain uses TRBV28 with TRBJ1-2; 8 bases agree with TRBD1. From germline, CDR1 is MDHEN and CDR2 SYDVKM. Losses at the gene ends were 4 bases for V and 4 bases for J; bases not matched to a gene: 2. The CDR3 loop spans 13 amino acids.